This TCR beta chain was retrieved from a study of T cells in Graves' hyperthyroidism and ophthalmopathy. Study details: The initial diagnosis was the point when peripheral blood was collected, ahead of any treatment.

TCR beta CDR3 region amplification was performed from RNA transcripts. Researchers ran a first-round RT-PCR on the TCR CDR3 using the HTBI primer set. TCRdb re-called the multiplex PCR reads with MiXCR, one entry per CDR3 protein. The sample lists about 300,000 distinct CDR3 sequences; less than 20% were seen once. In its sample, this clonotype was seen a few times. What it binds is not known. CDR3 size: 15 residues. V was trimmed by 1 base and J by 2 bases, leaving 12 bases between them. Germline CDR1 is SGHDT and CDR2 is YYEEEE. Study-level points and caveats: The blood repertoire included most of the expanded thyroid clonotypes above 0.001.

This receptor was obtained from a man aged 50 or older with Graves' ophthalmopathy. This rearrangement joins TRBV5-6 to TRBJ2-5; maybe TRBD2 (5 bases). The sequenced sample consisted of blood. CDR3 residues: CASSLSEGSQETQYF. The CDR3 nucleotides are TGTGCCAGCAGCTTGAGTGAGGGCTCGCAAGAGACCCAGTACTTC.